This entry describes one TCR beta chain. The data derive from a study of blood T cell repertoires in COVID-19. At the level of the study: Sites in the United States, Italy and Spain provided acute and convalescent COVID-19 samples. From T cells, B-cell-depleted T cells, or PBMCs came the material, which was cDNA or gDNA.

As processed by the authors: It was from reference gene primer amplification that nucleated cell counts were estimated. Here immunoSEQ multiplex PCR was the method, and the copy in TCRdb shows in-frame clones only, minus some. V, J and clone size are those of that table, while D and trimming were read from the DNA. Of about 120,000 clones listed, about 88% are singletons. The CDR3 loop spans 13 amino acids. Trimming stripped 3 bases from V and 5 bases from J, with 5 bases between. The clonotype originates from a woman in her forties or fifties with acute or convalescent COVID-19. This chain links TRBV12-3 or TRBV12-4 with TRBJ1-6; D gene unclear. Sequencing was performed on peripheral blood. The CDR3 nucleotides read TGTGCCAGCAGTTTGAGGGATAATTCACCCCTCCACTTT. Translation gives CASSLRDNSPLHF.